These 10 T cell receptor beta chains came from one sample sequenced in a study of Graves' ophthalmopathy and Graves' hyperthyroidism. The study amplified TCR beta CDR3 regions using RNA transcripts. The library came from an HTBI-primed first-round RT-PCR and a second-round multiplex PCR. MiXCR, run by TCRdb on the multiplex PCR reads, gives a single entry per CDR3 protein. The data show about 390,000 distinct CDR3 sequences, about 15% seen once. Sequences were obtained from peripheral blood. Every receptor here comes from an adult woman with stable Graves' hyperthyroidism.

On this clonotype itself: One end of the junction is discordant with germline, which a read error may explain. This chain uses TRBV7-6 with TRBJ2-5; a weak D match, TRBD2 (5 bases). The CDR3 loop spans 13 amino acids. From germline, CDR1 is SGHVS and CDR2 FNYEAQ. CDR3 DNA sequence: TGTGCCAGCAGCCCCGGACTGAAAGAGATCCAGTACTTC. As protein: CASSPGLKEIQYF.

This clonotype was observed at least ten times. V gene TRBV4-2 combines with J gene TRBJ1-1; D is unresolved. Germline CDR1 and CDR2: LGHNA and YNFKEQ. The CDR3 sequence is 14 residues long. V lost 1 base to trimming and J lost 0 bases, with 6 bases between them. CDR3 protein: CASSQATVNTEAFF. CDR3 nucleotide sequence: TGTGCCAGCAGCCAAGCTACAGTGAACACTGAAGCTTTCTTT.

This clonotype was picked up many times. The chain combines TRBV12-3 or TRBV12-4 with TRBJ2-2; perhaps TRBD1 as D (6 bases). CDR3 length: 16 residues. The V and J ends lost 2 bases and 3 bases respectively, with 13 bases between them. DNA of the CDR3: TGTGCCAGCAGTTTAATCGGCAGGGGAGACACCGGGGAGCTGTTTTTT. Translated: CASSLIGRGDTGELFF.

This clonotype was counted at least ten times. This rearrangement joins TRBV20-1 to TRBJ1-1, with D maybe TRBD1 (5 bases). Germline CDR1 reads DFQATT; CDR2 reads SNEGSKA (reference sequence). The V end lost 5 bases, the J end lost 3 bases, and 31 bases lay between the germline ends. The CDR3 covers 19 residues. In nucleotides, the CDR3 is TGCAGTGCTCCGCCGTGGACGGGGGGAGGAGTCCGCGGCGACACTGAAGCTTTCTTT. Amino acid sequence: CSAPPWTGGGVRGDTEAFF.

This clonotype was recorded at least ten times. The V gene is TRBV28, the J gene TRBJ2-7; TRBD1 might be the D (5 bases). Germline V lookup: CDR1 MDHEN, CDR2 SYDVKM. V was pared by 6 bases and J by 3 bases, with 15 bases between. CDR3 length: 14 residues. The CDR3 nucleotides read TGTGCCAGCAGGGAACTGACAGACAACTACGAGCAGTACTTC. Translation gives CASRELTDNYEQYF. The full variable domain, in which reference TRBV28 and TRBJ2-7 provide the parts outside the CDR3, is DVKVTQSSRYLVKRTGEKVFLECVQDMDHENMFWYRQDPGLGLRLIYFSYDVKMKEKGDIPEGYSVSREKKERFSLILESASTNQTSMYLCASRELTDNYEQYFGPGTRLTVT.

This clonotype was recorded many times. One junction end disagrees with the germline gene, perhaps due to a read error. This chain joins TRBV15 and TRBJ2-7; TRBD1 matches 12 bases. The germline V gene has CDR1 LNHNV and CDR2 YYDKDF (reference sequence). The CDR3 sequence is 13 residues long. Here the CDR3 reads CATSRAGTGGLLF. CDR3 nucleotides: TGTGCCACCAGCAGAGCTGGGACAGGGGGCCTGCTCTTC.

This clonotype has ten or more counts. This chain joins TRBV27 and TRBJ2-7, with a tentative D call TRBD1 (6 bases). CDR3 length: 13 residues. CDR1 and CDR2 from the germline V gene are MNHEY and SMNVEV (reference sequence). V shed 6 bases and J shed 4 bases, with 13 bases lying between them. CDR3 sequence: CASSTGRGYEQYF. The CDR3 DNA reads TGTGCCAGCAGCACGGGAAGGGGGTACGAGCAGTACTTC.

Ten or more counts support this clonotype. The CDR3 region has the DNA TGTGCCAGCAGCTTACGGGACACAGAGACCCAGTACTTC. This codes for CASSLRDTETQYF. The rearrangement joins TRBV7-8 to TRBJ2-5, with a possible D match to TRBD1 (6 bases). The CDR3 totals 13 residues. The V gene lost 2 bases and the J gene lost 4 bases, with 8 bases spanning the gap. Germline V gene sequence: CDR1 SGHVS, CDR2 FQNEAQ.

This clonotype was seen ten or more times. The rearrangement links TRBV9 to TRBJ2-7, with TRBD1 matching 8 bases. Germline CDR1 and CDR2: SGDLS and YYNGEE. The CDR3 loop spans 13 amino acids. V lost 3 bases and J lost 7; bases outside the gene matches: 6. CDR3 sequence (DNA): TGTGCCAGCAGCGCGACAGGGGTCGGGGAGCAGTACTTC. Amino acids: CASSATGVGEQYF. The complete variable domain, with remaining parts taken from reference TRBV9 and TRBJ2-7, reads DSGVTQTPKHLITATGQRVTLRCSPRSGDLSVYWYQQSLDQGLQFLIQYYNGEERAKGNILERFSAQQFPDLHSELNLSSLELGDSALYFCASSATGVGEQYFGPGTRLTVT.

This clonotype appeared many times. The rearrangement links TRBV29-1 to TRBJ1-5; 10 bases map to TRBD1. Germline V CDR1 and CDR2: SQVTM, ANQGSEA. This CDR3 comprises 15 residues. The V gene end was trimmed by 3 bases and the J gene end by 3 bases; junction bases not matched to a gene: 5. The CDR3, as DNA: TGCAGCGTTGAGCAGGGGACAGGGGACAATCAGCCCCAGCATTTT. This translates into CSVEQGTGDNQPQHF.